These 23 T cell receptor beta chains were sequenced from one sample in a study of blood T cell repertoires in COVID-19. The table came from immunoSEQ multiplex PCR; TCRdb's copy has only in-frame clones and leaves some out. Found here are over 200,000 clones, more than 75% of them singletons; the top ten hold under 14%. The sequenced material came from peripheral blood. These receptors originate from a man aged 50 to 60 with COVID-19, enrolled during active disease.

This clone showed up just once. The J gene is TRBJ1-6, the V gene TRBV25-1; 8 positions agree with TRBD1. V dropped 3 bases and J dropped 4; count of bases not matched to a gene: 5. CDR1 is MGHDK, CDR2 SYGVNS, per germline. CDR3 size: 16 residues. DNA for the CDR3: TGTGCCAGCAGTGACGATAACAGGGGGTATAATTCACCCCTCCACTTT. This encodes CASSDDNRGYNSPLHF.

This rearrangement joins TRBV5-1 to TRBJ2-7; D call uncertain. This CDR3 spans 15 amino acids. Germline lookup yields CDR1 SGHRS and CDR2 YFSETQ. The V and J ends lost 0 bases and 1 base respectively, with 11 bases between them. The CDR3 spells CASSLAQPGSYEQYF. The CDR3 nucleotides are TGCGCCAGCAGCTTGGCACAGCCTGGTTCCTACGAGCAGTACTTC.

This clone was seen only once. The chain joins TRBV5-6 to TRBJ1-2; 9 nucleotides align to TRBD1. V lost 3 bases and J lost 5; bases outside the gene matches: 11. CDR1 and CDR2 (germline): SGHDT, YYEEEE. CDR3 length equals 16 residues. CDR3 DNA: TGTGCCAGCAGCTCCGACCGGGACAGGGAGTATTATGGCTACACCTTC. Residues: CASSSDRDREYYGYTF.

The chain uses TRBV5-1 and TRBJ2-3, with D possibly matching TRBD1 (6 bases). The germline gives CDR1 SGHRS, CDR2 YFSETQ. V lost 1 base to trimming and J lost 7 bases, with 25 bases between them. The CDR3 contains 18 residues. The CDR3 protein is CASSLRSPDNIRGNTQYF. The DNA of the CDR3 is TGCGCCAGCAGCTTGAGGTCACCGGACAACATTAGGGGGAATACGCAGTATTTT. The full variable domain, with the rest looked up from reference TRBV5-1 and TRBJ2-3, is KAGVTQTPRYLIKTRGQQVTLSCSPISGHRSVSWYQQTPGQGLQFLFEYFSETQRNKGNFPGRFSGRQFSNSRSEMNVSTLELGDSALYLCASSLRSPDNIRGNTQYFGPGTRLTVL.

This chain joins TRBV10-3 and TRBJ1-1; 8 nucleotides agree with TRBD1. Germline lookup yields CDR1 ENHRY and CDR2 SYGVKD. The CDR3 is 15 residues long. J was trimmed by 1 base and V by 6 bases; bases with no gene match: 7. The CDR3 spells CAIRADRGGNTEAFF. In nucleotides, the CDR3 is TGTGCCATCAGAGCCGACAGGGGTGGGAACACTGAAGCTTTCTTT.

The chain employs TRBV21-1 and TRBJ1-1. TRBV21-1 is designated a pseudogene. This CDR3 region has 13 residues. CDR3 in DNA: TGTGCCAGCAGCCCCCGGGAGGGGGCCGAAGCTTTCTTT. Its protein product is CASSPREGAEAFF.

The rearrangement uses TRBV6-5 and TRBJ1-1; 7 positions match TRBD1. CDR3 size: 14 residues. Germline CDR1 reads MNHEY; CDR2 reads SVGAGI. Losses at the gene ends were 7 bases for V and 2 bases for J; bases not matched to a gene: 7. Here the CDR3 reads CASTQTGVNTEAFF. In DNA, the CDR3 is TGTGCCAGCACCCAAACAGGGGTTAACACTGAAGCTTTCTTT.

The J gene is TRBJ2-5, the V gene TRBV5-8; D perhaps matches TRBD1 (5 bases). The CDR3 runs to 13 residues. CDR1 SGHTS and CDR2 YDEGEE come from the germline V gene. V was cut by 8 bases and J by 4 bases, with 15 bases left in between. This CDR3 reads CASGLIRGETQYF. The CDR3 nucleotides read TGTGCCAGTGGGCTGATTAGGGGAGAGACCCAGTACTTC.

The CDR3 DNA sequence: TGTGCCAGCTCACCACCGGGACAAAACACCTTCGGGCAGTACTTC. This encodes CASSPPGQNTFGQYF. The chain combines TRBV18 with TRBJ2-7; D might be TRBD1 (6 bases). Germline V gene sequence: CDR1 KGHSH, CDR2 LQKENI. This CDR3 has 15 amino acids. Trimming removed 0 bases from V and 9 bases from J, with 18 bases in between.

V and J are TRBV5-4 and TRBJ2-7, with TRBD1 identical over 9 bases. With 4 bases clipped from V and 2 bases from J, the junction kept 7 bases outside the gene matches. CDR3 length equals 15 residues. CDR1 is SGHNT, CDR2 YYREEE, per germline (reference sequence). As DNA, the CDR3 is TGTGCCAGCAGCCTCCGGGACAGGGCGGCCTACGAGCAGTACTTC. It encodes CASSLRDRAAYEQYF.

CDR3 amino acids: CASSPLAGTGDEKLFF. Written as DNA, the CDR3 is TGTGCCAGCTCACCACTAGCCGGGACAGGAGATGAAAAACTGTTTTTT. This chain links TRBV18 with TRBJ1-4; the match to TRBD1 covers 8 bases. V shed 1 base and J 6 bases; nucleotides not matched to a gene: 7. Germline V gives CDR1 KGHSH, CDR2 LQKENI. The CDR3 totals 16 residues.

This chain's CDR3 is CASSINYGYTF. The CDR3 DNA follows: TGTGCCAGCAGCATTAACTATGGCTACACCTTC. The gene calls are TRBV12-3 or TRBV12-4 and TRBJ1-2; D not certain. The V and J ends lost 6 bases and 1 base respectively, with 3 bases between them. The CDR3 has 11 amino acids.

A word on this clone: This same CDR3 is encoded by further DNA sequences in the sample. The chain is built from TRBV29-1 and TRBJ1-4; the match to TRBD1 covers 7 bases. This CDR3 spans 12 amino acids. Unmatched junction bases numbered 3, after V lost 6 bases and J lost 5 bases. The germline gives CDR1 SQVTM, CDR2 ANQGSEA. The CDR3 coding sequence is TGCAGCGTGTCAGGGGGAAATGAAAAACTGTTTTTT. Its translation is CSVSGGNEKLFF. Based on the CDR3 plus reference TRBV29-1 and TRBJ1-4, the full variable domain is SAVISQKPSRDICQRGTSLTIQCQVDSQVTMMFWYRQQPGQSLTLIATANQGSEATYESGFVIDKFPISRPNLTFSTLTVSNMSPEDSSIYLCSVSGGNEKLFFGSGTQLSVL.

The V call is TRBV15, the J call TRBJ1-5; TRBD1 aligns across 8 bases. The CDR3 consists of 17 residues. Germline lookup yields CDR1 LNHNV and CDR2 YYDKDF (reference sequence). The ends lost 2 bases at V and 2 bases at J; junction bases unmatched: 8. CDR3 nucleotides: TGTGCCACCAGCAGATTACAGACAGGGGATGGCAATCAGCCCCAGCATTTT. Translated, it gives CATSRLQTGDGNQPQHF.

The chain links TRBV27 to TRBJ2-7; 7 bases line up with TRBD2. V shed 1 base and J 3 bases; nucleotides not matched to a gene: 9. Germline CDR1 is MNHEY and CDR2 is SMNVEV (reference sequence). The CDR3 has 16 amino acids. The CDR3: CASSLWAGAPNYEQYF. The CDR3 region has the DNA TGTGCCAGCAGTTTATGGGCGGGAGCACCAAACTACGAGCAGTACTTC.

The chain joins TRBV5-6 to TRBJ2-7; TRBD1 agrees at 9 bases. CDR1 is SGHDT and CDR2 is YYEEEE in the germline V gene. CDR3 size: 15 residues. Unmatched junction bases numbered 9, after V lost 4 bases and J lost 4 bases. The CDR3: CASSHSGTGRYEQYF. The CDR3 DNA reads TGTGCCAGCAGCCATTCCGGGACAGGGAGGTACGAGCAGTACTTC. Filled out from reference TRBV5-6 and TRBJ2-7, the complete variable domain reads DAGVTQSPTHLIKTRGQQVTLRCSPKSGHDTVSWYQQALGQGPQFIFQYYEEEERQRGNFPDRFSGHQFPNYSSELNVNALLLGDSALYLCASSHSGTGRYEQYFGPGTRLTVT.

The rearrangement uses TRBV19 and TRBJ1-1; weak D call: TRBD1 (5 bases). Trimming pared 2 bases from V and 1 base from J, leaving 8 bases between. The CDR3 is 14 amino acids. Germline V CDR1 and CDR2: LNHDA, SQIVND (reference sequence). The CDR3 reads CASSISTENTEAFF. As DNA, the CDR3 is TGTGCCAGTAGTATATCGACAGAGAACACTGAAGCTTTCTTT. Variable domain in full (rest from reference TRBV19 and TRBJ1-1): DGGITQSPKYLFRKEGQNVTLSCEQNLNHDAMYWYRQDPGQGLRLIYYSQIVNDFQKGDIAEGYSVSREKKESFPLTVTSAQKNPTAFYLCASSISTENTEAFFGQGTRLTVV.

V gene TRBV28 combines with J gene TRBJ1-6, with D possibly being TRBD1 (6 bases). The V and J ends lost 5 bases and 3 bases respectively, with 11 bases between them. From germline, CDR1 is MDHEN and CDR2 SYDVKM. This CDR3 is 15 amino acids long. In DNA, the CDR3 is TGTGCCAGCAGTCCCGGGACAATCTATAATTCACCCCTCCACTTT. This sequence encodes CASSPGTIYNSPLHF. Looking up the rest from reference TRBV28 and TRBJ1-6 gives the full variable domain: DVKVTQSSRYLVKRTGEKVFLECVQDMDHENMFWYRQDPGLGLRLIYFSYDVKMKEKGDIPEGYSVSREKKERFSLILESASTNQTSMYLCASSPGTIYNSPLHFGNGTRLTVT.

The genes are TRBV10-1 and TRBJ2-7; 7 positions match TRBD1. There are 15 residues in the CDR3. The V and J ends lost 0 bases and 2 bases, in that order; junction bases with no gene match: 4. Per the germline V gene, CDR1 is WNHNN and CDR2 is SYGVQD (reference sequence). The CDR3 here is CASSESGTVPYEQYF. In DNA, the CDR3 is TGCGCCAGCAGTGAGTCCGGGACAGTTCCCTACGAGCAGTACTTC.

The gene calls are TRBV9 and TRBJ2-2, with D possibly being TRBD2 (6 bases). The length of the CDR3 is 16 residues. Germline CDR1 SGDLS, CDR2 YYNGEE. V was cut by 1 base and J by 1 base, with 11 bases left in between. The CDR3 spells CASSVQMGLNTGELFF. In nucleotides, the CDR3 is TGTGCCAGCAGCGTACAGATGGGACTGAACACCGGGGAGCTGTTTTTT.

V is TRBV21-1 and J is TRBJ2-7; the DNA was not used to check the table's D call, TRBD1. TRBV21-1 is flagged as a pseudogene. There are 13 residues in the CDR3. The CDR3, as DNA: TGTGCCAGCAGCAAAATTGCAGGGGACGAGCAGTACTTC. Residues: CASSKIAGDEQYF.

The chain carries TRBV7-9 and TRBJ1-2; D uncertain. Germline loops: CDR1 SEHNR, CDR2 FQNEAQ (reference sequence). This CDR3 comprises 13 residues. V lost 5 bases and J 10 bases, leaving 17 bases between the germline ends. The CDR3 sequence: CASSESPSGDYTF. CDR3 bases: TGTGCCAGCAGCGAGAGCCCCAGCGGGGACTACACCTTC.

The CDR3 protein is CASSRGTIGETQYF. The DNA of the CDR3 is TGTGCCAGCTCACGCGGGACTATAGGAGAGACCCAGTACTTC. J is TRBJ2-5 and V is TRBV18, with TRBD2 matching 7 bases. This CDR3 has 14 residues. CDR1 KGHSH and CDR2 LQKENI come from the germline V gene. The J segment lost 4 bases and the V segment lost 4 bases, leaving 6 bases of the junction unmatched.